This T cell receptor (beta chain) was found in a study of follicular helper T cells after annual influenza vaccination. TCRdb's copy holds only in-frame clones and misses some; the assay was immunoSEQ multiplex PCR. The top ten clones hold approximately 1.1% of a sample with about 27,000 clones, about 82% of them seen once. The CDR3 totals 16 residues. Time point of the sample: 2014-2015 season, pre-vaccination. The V gene is TRBV21-1, the J gene TRBJ1-5; TRBD1, the table's D call, was not compared with the DNA. TRBV21-1 is described as a pseudogene. This TCR was sampled from an adult who received the influenza vaccine. Sequencing used CXCR5+ CD38- circulating T follicular helper cells from blood, obtained on the day of influenza vaccination. Subset reported: circulating Tfh, non-naive CD4+CXCR5+PD-1+ (ICOS+CD38+ or ICOS-CD38-). The CDR3 is CASSNKAAGPNQPQHF. As DNA, the CDR3 is TGTGCCAGCAGCAATAAGGCAGCAGGCCCTAATCAGCCCCAGCATTTT.